Sequencing of this TCR beta chain was carried out in a study of blood T cell repertoires in COVID-19. Study-level background: Spain, Italy and the United States supplied samples that represented acute and convalescent COVID-19.

V lost 5 bases to trimming and J lost 5 bases, with 9 bases between them. The CDR3 runs 13 residues. The germline V gene encodes CDR1 LGHNA and CDR2 YSLEER. In the source study's methods: Estimation of nucleated cell counts was performed using reference gene primer amplification. This table comes from immunoSEQ multiplex PCR, and its TCRdb copy is limited to in-frame clones, with some not included. Clonal size and the V and J genes are those of that table, whereas D and trimming came from the DNA. This sample has some 190,000 clones, with roughly 88% found just once. This clone was observed once. The sequencing input was peripheral blood. The sequence came from a man between 60 and 70 years old with acute or convalescent COVID-19. The V call is TRBV4-3, the J call TRBJ2-2; possibly TRBD1 for D (6 bases). The CDR3 reads CASSLQGTGELFF. In nucleotides, the CDR3 is TGCGCCAGCAGCTTACAGGGAACCGGGGAGCTGTTTTTT.